Listed below are T cell receptor delta chains from one sample, sequenced in a study of gamma-delta chains in newborns, infants, children. With CATT, TCRdb re-called clones from the reads. The sample shows several thousand delta-chain clones, roughly 3.5% of them seen only once. The sequencing input was blood. These receptors came from a child who was a newborn, infant or young child, either healthy, febrile or measles-vaccinated (not recorded which). The CDR3 runs from the conserved cysteine through the conserved F or W. The D gene is left open where the match is weak. Expanded clones are given a class, and other clones once, few, many or no size at all.

v_call: TRDV2
clone_size: medium-sized
d_call: TRDD3
j_call: TRDJ3
cdr3_nt: TGTGCCTGTGACACTGGGGGATATCGCTCCTGGGACACCCGACAGATGTTTTTC
cdr3_aa: CACDTGGYRSWDTRQMFF

v_call: TRDV2
clone_size: medium-sized
d_call: TRDD3
j_call: TRDJ1
cdr3_nt: TGTGCCTGTGACAGTTTACTGGGGGACCAGTACACCGATAAACTCATCTTT
cdr3_aa: CACDSLLGDQYTDKLIF

v_call: TRDV2
clone_size: few
d_call: NA
j_call: TRDJ3
cdr3_nt: TGTGCCTGTGACACGATGGGGGCCTACTCCTGGGACACCCGACAGATGTTTTTC
cdr3_aa: CACDTMGAYSWDTRQMFF

v_call: TRDV2
clone_size: many
d_call: TRDD3
j_call: TRDJ3
cdr3_nt: TGTGCCTGTGACACCTGGGGGATAGAGGCCTGGGACACCCGACAGATGTTTTTC
cdr3_aa: CACDTWGIEAWDTRQMFF

v_call: TRDV2
clone_size: medium-sized
d_call: TRDD3
j_call: TRDJ3
cdr3_nt: TGTGCCTGTGACCACTGGGGGATACACACCTGGGACACCCGACAGATGTTTTTC
cdr3_aa: CACDHWGIHTWDTRQMFF

v_call: TRDV2
clone_size: medium-sized
d_call: NA
j_call: TRDJ2
cdr3_nt: TGTGCCTGTGACGAGATCCCTCCAGGGGGAGCTTTGACAGCACAACTCTTCTTT
cdr3_aa: CACDEIPPGGALTAQLFF

v_call: TRDV1
clone_size: few
d_call: TRDD3
j_call: TRDJ1
cdr3_nt: TGTGCTCTTGGGGTCCCCCCCGTACTGGGGGATACGTTGTCCTGCACCGATAAACTCATCTTT
cdr3_aa: CALGVPPVLGDTLSCTDKLIF

v_call: TRDV2
clone_size: few
d_call: NA
j_call: TRDJ2
cdr3_nt: TGTGCCTGTGACTTACTGGGAGATGGAAGGACAGCACAACTCTTCTTT
cdr3_aa: CACDLLGDGRTAQLFF

v_call: TRDV2
clone_size: few
d_call: TRDD3
j_call: TRDJ2
cdr3_nt: TGTGCCTGTGACACCTTGCTTACTGGGGGGTTTTTGACGGCACAACTCTTCTTT
cdr3_aa: CACDTLLTGGFLTAQLFF

v_call: TRDV2
clone_size: few
d_call: NA
j_call: TRDJ2
cdr3_nt: TGTGCCTGTGACACCGTGGTGGATATTTTGACAGCACAACTCTTCTTT
cdr3_aa: CACDTVVDILTAQLFF

v_call: TRDV2
clone_size: NA
d_call: TRDD3
j_call: TRDJ3
cdr3_nt: TGTGCCTGTGACAAAGTACTGGGGGATCCTACAAGCCCCTGGGACACCCGACAGATGTTTTTC
cdr3_aa: CACDKVLGDPTSPWDTRQMFF

v_call: TRDV2
clone_size: few
d_call: TRDD3
j_call: TRDJ3
cdr3_nt: TGTGCCTGTGACTCGGCTACTGGGGGATACGCGTCCTGGGACACCCGACAGATGTTTTTC
cdr3_aa: CACDSATGGYASWDTRQMFF

v_call: TRDV2
clone_size: few
d_call: NA
j_call: TRDJ3
cdr3_nt: TGTGCCTGTGACACAGCCGGGAACTCCTGGGACACCCGACAGATGTTTTTC
cdr3_aa: CACDTAGNSWDTRQMFF

v_call: TRDV2
clone_size: NA
d_call: NA
j_call: TRDJ3
cdr3_nt: TGTGCCTGTGACACCAATCCCATGGGGGTTAACACCCGACAGATGTTTTTC
cdr3_aa: CACDTNPMGVNTRQMFF

v_call: TRDV2
clone_size: NA
d_call: TRDD3
j_call: TRDJ3
cdr3_nt: TGTGCCTGTGACGCCGTTGGGGGAAGCTCCTGGGACACCCGACAGATGTTTTTC
cdr3_aa: CACDAVGGSSWDTRQMFF

v_call: TRDV2
clone_size: NA
d_call: TRDD3
j_call: TRDJ3
cdr3_nt: TGTGCCTGTGGCACCGTACTGGGGGATACGTCCTGGGACACCCGACAGATGTTTTTC
cdr3_aa: CACGTVLGDTSWDTRQMFF

v_call: TRDV2
clone_size: medium-sized
d_call: TRDD3
j_call: TRDJ3
cdr3_nt: TGTGCCTGTGACCTACTGGGGGATAGCTCCTGGGACACCCGACAGATGTTTTTC
cdr3_aa: CACDLLGDSSWDTRQMFF

v_call: TRDV2
clone_size: medium-sized
d_call: TRDD3
j_call: TRDJ1
cdr3_nt: TGTGCCTGTGACACCGTCTGGGGGAAGTACACCGATAAACTCATCTTT
cdr3_aa: CACDTVWGKYTDKLIF

v_call: TRDV2
clone_size: few
d_call: NA
j_call: TRDJ3
cdr3_nt: TGTGCCTGTGACACGGTGGGGGGAAGCTCCTGGGGCACCCGACAGATGTTTTTC
cdr3_aa: CACDTVGGSSWGTRQMFF

v_call: TRDV2
clone_size: medium-sized
d_call: TRDD3
j_call: TRDJ2
cdr3_nt: TGTGCCTGTGACGCACTGGGGGATGCGTCTTTGACAGCACAACTCTTCTTT
cdr3_aa: CACDALGDASLTAQLFF

v_call: TRDV2
clone_size: medium-sized
d_call: NA
j_call: TRDJ2
cdr3_nt: TGTGCCTGTGACACTTTGGGGGCTTTGACAGCACAACTCTTCTTT
cdr3_aa: CACDTLGALTAQLFF

v_call: TRDV2
clone_size: few
d_call: TRDD3
j_call: TRDJ3
cdr3_nt: TGTGCCTGTGACCCAGTACTGGGGGTTTCCTGGGACACCCGACAGATGTTTTTC
cdr3_aa: CACDPVLGVSWDTRQMFF

v_call: TRDV2
clone_size: few
d_call: TRDD3
j_call: TRDJ3
cdr3_nt: TGTGCCTGTGACGCGGTACTGGGGGATACGCTATCCTGGGACACCCGACAGATGTTTTTC
cdr3_aa: CACDAVLGDTLSWDTRQMFF

v_call: TRDV2
clone_size: NA
d_call: NA
j_call: TRDJ3
cdr3_nt: TGTGCCTGTGACACTGGTCGAGTGACCTGGGACACCCGACAGATGTTTTTC
cdr3_aa: CACDTGRVTWDTRQMFF

v_call: TRDV2
clone_size: many
d_call: TRDD3
j_call: TRDJ3
cdr3_nt: TGTGCCTGTGACCCTACTGGGGGCCCCTGGGACACCCGACAGATGTTTTTC
cdr3_aa: CACDPTGGPWDTRQMFF

v_call: TRDV2
clone_size: many
d_call: TRDD3
j_call: TRDJ1
cdr3_nt: TGTGCCTGTGACTCACTGGGGGATAGGGACGATAAACTCATCTTT
cdr3_aa: CACDSLGDRDDKLIF

v_call: TRDV2
clone_size: few
d_call: TRDD3
j_call: TRDJ3
cdr3_nt: TGTGCCTGTGACCCCCTTCTCTCTGGGGGATTTAGCTCCTGGGACACCCGACAGATGTTTTTC
cdr3_aa: CACDPLLSGGFSSWDTRQMFF

v_call: TRDV2
clone_size: few
d_call: TRDD3
j_call: TRDJ3
cdr3_nt: TGTGCCTGTGACACCGTTTTTGGGGGATACGCCTCCTGGGACACCCGACAGATGTTTTTC
cdr3_aa: CACDTVFGGYASWDTRQMFF

v_call: TRDV2
clone_size: many
d_call: TRDD3
j_call: TRDJ3
cdr3_nt: TGTGCCTGTGACACCCTCACTGGGGGACCCTCCTGGGACACCCGACAGATGTTTTTC
cdr3_aa: CACDTLTGGPSWDTRQMFF

v_call: TRDV2
clone_size: NA
d_call: NA
j_call: TRDJ3
cdr3_nt: TGTGCCTGTGACACACTTTCTGAAAGCTCCTGGGACACCCGACAGATGTTTTTC
cdr3_aa: CACDTLSESSWDTRQMFF

v_call: TRDV2
clone_size: NA
d_call: TRDD3
j_call: TRDJ3
cdr3_nt: TGTGCCTGTGACGCGATACTGGGGGATACGAAATCCTGGGACACCCGACTGATGTTTTTC
cdr3_aa: CACDAILGDTKSWDTRLMFF

v_call: TRDV2
clone_size: medium-sized
d_call: TRDD3
j_call: TRDJ3
cdr3_nt: TGTGCCTGTGACCCCGTACTGGGGGAGAGCTCCTGGGACACCCGACAGATGTTTTTC
cdr3_aa: CACDPVLGESSWDTRQMFF

v_call: TRDV2
clone_size: medium-sized
d_call: TRDD3
j_call: TRDJ2
cdr3_nt: TGTGCCTGTGACACTGGGGGATACGCAGCACAACTCTTCTTT
cdr3_aa: CACDTGGYAAQLFF

v_call: TRDV2
clone_size: few
d_call: TRDD3
j_call: TRDJ3
cdr3_nt: TGTGCCCGTGACACGGCTGCTGGGGGATACAGCCTCTCCTGGGACACCCGACAGATGTTTTTC
cdr3_aa: CARDTAAGGYSLSWDTRQMFF

v_call: TRDV2
clone_size: many
d_call: TRDD3
j_call: TRDJ2
cdr3_nt: TGTGCCTGTGACTGGGGGACCCCCGCTTTGACAGCACAACTCTTCTTT
cdr3_aa: CACDWGTPALTAQLFF

v_call: TRDV2
clone_size: medium-sized
d_call: NA
j_call: TRDJ1
cdr3_nt: TGTGCCTGTGACAGGGGATACACCGATAAACTCATCTTT
cdr3_aa: CACDRGYTDKLIF

v_call: TRDV2
clone_size: medium-sized
d_call: NA
j_call: TRDJ3
cdr3_nt: TGTGCCTGTGACACCGTGGGGCCGAGCTCCTGGGACACCCGACAGATGTTTTTC
cdr3_aa: CACDTVGPSSWDTRQMFF

v_call: TRDV2
clone_size: medium-sized
d_call: NA
j_call: TRDJ3
cdr3_nt: TGTGCCTGTGATACTGGGTCCTGGGACACCCGACAGATGTTTTTC
cdr3_aa: CACDTGSWDTRQMFF

v_call: TRDV1
clone_size: many
d_call: TRDD3
j_call: TRDJ1
cdr3_nt: TGTGCTCTTGGGGTATTCCTGGGGGACCCACAATACACCGATAAACTCATCTTT
cdr3_aa: CALGVFLGDPQYTDKLIF

v_call: TRDV2
clone_size: many
d_call: NA
j_call: TRDJ3
cdr3_nt: TGTGCCTGTGACACCGTGGGGATTCTCTCCTGGGACACCCGACAGATGTTTTTC
cdr3_aa: CACDTVGILSWDTRQMFF

v_call: TRDV2
clone_size: few
d_call: TRDD3
j_call: TRDJ1
cdr3_nt: TGTGCCTGTGACACTGTTGGGGGATACACCGATAAACTCATCTTT
cdr3_aa: CACDTVGGYTDKLIF

v_call: TRDV2
clone_size: NA
d_call: NA
j_call: TRDJ3
cdr3_nt: TGTGCCTGCGACACCGCGGGGAGCTCCTGGGACACCCGACAGATGTTTTTC
cdr3_aa: CACDTAGSSWDTRQMFF

v_call: TRDV2
clone_size: medium-sized
d_call: NA
j_call: TRDJ3
cdr3_nt: TGTGCCTGTGACAGTACTGAGAGCTCCTGGGACACCCGACAGATGTTTTTC
cdr3_aa: CACDSTESSWDTRQMFF

v_call: TRDV2
clone_size: NA
d_call: TRDD3
j_call: TRDJ3
cdr3_nt: TGTGCCTGTGACATGGTACTGGGGGATACCTCCTGGGACACCCGACAGATGTTTTTC
cdr3_aa: CACDMVLGDTSWDTRQMFF

v_call: TRDV2
clone_size: many
d_call: TRDD3
j_call: TRDJ2
cdr3_nt: TGTGCCTGTGACACCGTGGGGGATACGGCTTTGACAGCACAACTCTTCTTT
cdr3_aa: CACDTVGDTALTAQLFF

v_call: TRDV2
clone_size: few
d_call: TRDD3
j_call: TRDJ3
cdr3_nt: TGTGCCTGTGGAGGAACTGGGGGATACGGTTCCTGGGACACCCGACAGATGTTTTTC
cdr3_aa: CACGGTGGYGSWDTRQMFF

v_call: TRDV2
clone_size: NA
d_call: NA
j_call: TRDJ3
cdr3_nt: TGTGCCTGTGACCGGCTGGGGACCTCGTCCTGGGACACCCGACAGATGTTTTTC
cdr3_aa: CACDRLGTSSWDTRQMFF

v_call: TRDV3
clone_size: NA
d_call: NA
j_call: TRDJ2
cdr3_nt: TGTGCCCTTAGAAGGGGGCCTTTGACAGCACAACTCTTCTTT
cdr3_aa: CALRRGPLTAQLFF

v_call: TRDV2
clone_size: many
d_call: TRDD3
j_call: TRDJ3
cdr3_nt: TGTGCCTGTGACACCGGTTGGGGGATACGGGTTTGGGACACCCGACAGATGTTTTTC
cdr3_aa: CACDTGWGIRVWDTRQMFF

v_call: TRDV2
clone_size: medium-sized
d_call: TRDD3
j_call: TRDJ2
cdr3_nt: TGTGCCTGTGACACCTGGGGGAACGCAGCACAACTCTTCTTT
cdr3_aa: CACDTWGNAAQLFF

v_call: TRDV2
clone_size: few
d_call: TRDD3
j_call: TRDJ3
cdr3_nt: TGTGCCTGTGACTCCCCTGCTGGGGGGTCCTGGGACACCCGACAGATGTTTTTC
cdr3_aa: CACDSPAGGSWDTRQMFF

v_call: TRDV2
clone_size: medium-sized
d_call: TRDD3
j_call: TRDJ1
cdr3_nt: TGTGCCTGTGACACCGGAACTGGGGGATACGCCGATAAACTCATCTTT
cdr3_aa: CACDTGTGGYADKLIF